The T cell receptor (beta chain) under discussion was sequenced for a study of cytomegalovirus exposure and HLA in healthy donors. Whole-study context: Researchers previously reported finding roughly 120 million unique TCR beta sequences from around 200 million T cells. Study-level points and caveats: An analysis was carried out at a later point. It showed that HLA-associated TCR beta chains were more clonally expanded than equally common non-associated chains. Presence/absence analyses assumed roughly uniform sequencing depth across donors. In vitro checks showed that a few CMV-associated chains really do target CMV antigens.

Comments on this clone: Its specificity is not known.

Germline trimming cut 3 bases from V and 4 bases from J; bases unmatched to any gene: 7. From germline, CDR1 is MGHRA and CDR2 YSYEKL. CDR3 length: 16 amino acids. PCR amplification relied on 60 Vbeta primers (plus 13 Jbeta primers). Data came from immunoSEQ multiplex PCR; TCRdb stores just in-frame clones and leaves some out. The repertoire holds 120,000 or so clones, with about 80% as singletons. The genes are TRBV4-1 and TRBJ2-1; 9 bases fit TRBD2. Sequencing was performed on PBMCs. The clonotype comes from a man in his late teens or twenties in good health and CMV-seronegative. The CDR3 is CASSHRTSATYNEQFF. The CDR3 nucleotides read TGCGCCAGCAGCCACCGGACTAGCGCAACGTACAATGAGCAGTTCTTC.